This TCR beta chain was retrieved from a study of blood T cell repertoires in COVID-19. About the study: Samples representing acute and convalescent COVID-19 were sourced from the United States, Italy and Spain. PBMCs, B-cell-depleted T cells, or T cells were the source of the cDNA or gDNA that made up the material.

The germline V gene encodes CDR1 SGHTA and CDR2 FQGTGA. The ends were cut back, 5 bases at V and 3 bases at J, with 13 bases in the middle. This CDR3 is built from 14 residues. Enrollment of patients from Seattle took place during active infection, with longitudinal follow-up. Authors' processing steps: Amplification from reference gene primers served as the basis for estimated nucleated cell counts. The data were produced by immunoSEQ multiplex PCR, yet TCRdb's version contains in-frame clones alone and is incomplete. The DNA was the basis for D and trimming; V, J and clone size are from that table. The table records 130,000 to 150,000 clones, roughly 85% of them present only once.

The sequenced sample consisted of peripheral blood. This rearrangement joins TRBV7-3 to TRBJ1-2; TRBD1 might be the D (5 bases). This TCR came from a woman aged 60-75 years with COVID-19, enrolled during active disease. The CDR3 DNA reads as TGTGCCAGCAGCCCCGCCGGGGGGGACTATGGCTACACCTTC. Translated, it gives CASSPAGGDYGYTF. Filled out from reference TRBV7-3 and TRBJ1-2, the complete variable domain reads GAGVSQTPSNKVTEKGKYVELRCDPISGHTALYWYRQSLGQGPEFLIYFQGTGAADDSGLPNDRFFAVRPEGSVSTLKIQRTERGDSAVYLCASSPAGGDYGYTFGSGTRLTVV.